Below, 21 T cell receptor beta chains from the same sample are listed, as sequenced in a study of PD-L1 blockade in urothelial cancer. Produced via immunoSEQ multiplex PCR; TCRdb's table is partial and in-frame only. The data show some 120,000 clones, roughly 89% seen once. Time point reported: peripheral blood 6 weeks after treatment start. Sequences were derived from PBMCs, sampled around atezolizumab (anti-PD-L1) treatment. These TCRs come from a man aged 55 to 69 with urothelial cancer.

This clone was observed once. The rearrangement uses TRBV7-2 and TRBJ1-2, with 7 bases lining up with TRBD1. After removal of 5 bases from V and 3 bases from J, the junction contained 6 bases not matched to a gene. The CDR3 is made up of 14 amino acids. Germline V gives CDR1 SGHTA, CDR2 FQGNSA. CDR3 DNA sequence: TGTGCCAGCAGCCCCTCCGGGACAGACTATGGCTACACCTTC. Translation gives CASSPSGTDYGYTF.

The count of this clone is one. This chain links TRBV28 with TRBJ1-1; D possibly corresponds to TRBD1 (5 bases). This CDR3 region has 13 residues. CDR1 MDHEN and CDR2 SYDVKM come from the germline V gene. V was clipped by 6 bases and J by 6 bases, with 14 bases between them. CDR3 sequence reads: CASRIQQEPEAFF. As DNA, the CDR3 is TGTGCCAGCAGAATCCAACAGGAACCTGAAGCTTTCTTT.

The chain carries TRBV6-6 and TRBJ2-3; D is ambiguous. The V and J ends lost 6 bases and 3 bases respectively, with 13 bases between them. CDR1 is MNHNY, CDR2 SVGAGI, per germline (reference sequence). CDR3 length: 14 residues. DNA of the CDR3: TGTGCCAGCAGACCCGGGTTGGGTACAGATACGCAGTATTTT. Protein sequence: CASRPGLGTDTQYF.

The CDR3 region has the DNA TGTGCCAGCAGCTTGGACAGGGAGACAACTAATGAAAAACTGTTTTTT. As protein: CASSLDRETTNEKLFF. The chain is built from TRBV5-4 and TRBJ1-4, with D perhaps TRBD1 (6 bases). Germline CDR1 reads SGHNT; CDR2 reads YYREEE (reference sequence). The CDR3 consists of 16 residues. Trimming removed 0 bases from V and 0 bases from J, with 9 bases in between.

This clone was detected once. The chain combines TRBV10-3 with TRBJ2-7; weak D call: TRBD2 (6 bases). Germline loops: CDR1 ENHRY, CDR2 SYGVKD. V lost 10 bases to trimming and J lost 2 bases, with 12 bases between them. CDR3 length: 12 residues. The CDR3 loop is CASSTGAYEQYF. Written as DNA, the CDR3 is TGTGCCAGCTCAACGGGAGCCTACGAGCAGTACTTC.

The chain recombines TRBV19 with TRBJ1-5; possible D gene TRBD1, 6 bases. Germline V gives CDR1 LNHDA, CDR2 SQIVND (reference sequence). There are 14 residues in the CDR3. The V end was cut by 6 bases, the J end by 5 bases, with 14 bases between. CDR3 region: CASSETGGHQPQHF. CDR3 in DNA: TGTGCCAGTAGCGAGACAGGTGGGCATCAGCCCCAGCATTTT.

The V and J genes are TRBV15 and TRBJ1-1; D is perhaps TRBD1 (5 bases). This CDR3 region has 14 residues. Trimming left V 4 bases short and J 0 bases short, with 9 bases between. The germline gives CDR1 LNHNV, CDR2 YYDKDF (reference sequence). CDR3 in amino acids: CATSTRQLNTEAFF. In DNA form, the CDR3 reads TGTGCCACCAGCACGAGACAGTTGAACACTGAAGCTTTCTTT.

The rearrangement joins TRBV7-9 to TRBJ1-4; 8 nucleotides agree with TRBD1. Per the germline V gene, CDR1 is SEHNR and CDR2 is FQNEAQ (reference sequence). This CDR3 spans 14 amino acids. After removal of 5 bases from V and 3 bases from J, the junction contained 2 bases not matched to a gene. CDR3 DNA sequence: TGTGCCAGCAGCGTGACAGGGGCTAATGAAAAACTGTTTTTT. Amino acid sequence: CASSVTGANEKLFF.

This clone occurred a few times. V and J are TRBV10-3 and TRBJ2-1; a possible D gene is TRBD2 (7 bases). This CDR3 has 14 residues. The germline V and J ends were trimmed by 3 bases and 7 bases, with 13 bases remaining between them. Germline V CDR1 and CDR2: ENHRY, SYGVKD. CDR3 amino acids: CAISDEKGGNEQFF. Written as DNA, the CDR3 is TGTGCCATCAGTGATGAAAAGGGGGGGAATGAGCAGTTCTTC.

This clone occurred a few times. The chain joins TRBV9 to TRBJ1-2; 7 bases line up with TRBD1. CDR1 and CDR2 (germline): SGDLS, YYNGEE. This CDR3 contains 14 residues. J gave up 5 bases and V 7 bases, and 11 bases lay outside the gene matches. CDR3 sequence reads: CASDTQGVGYGYTF. Written as DNA, the CDR3 is TGTGCCAGCGATACTCAGGGGGTCGGTTATGGCTACACCTTC. Filled out from reference TRBV9 and TRBJ1-2, the complete variable domain reads DSGVTQTPKHLITATGQRVTLRCSPRSGDLSVYWYQQSLDQGLQFLIQYYNGEERAKGNILERFSAQQFPDLHSELNLSSLELGDSALYFCASDTQGVGYGYTFGSGTRLTVV.

This clone was observed a handful of times. V gene TRBV6-5 combines with J gene TRBJ1-2; the D gene is possibly TRBD1 (6 bases). Trimming shortened V by 6 bases and J by 8 bases, and 13 bases separated the two germline ends. This CDR3 has 12 residues. CDR1 MNHEY and CDR2 SVGAGI come from the germline V gene. The CDR3 region is CASSEGVGGYTF. CDR3 nucleotide sequence: TGTGCCAGCAGCGAGGGGGTGGGAGGCTACACCTTC.

The chain links TRBV5-1 to TRBJ2-7; weak D call: TRBD2 (5 bases). The CDR3 length is 13 residues. Looked up from germline, CDR1 is SGHRS and CDR2 is YFSETQ. Trimming removed 4 bases at V and 2 bases at J, with 10 bases between. The CDR3 loop is CASSDPGTYEQYF. CDR3 nucleotide sequence: TGCGCCAGCAGCGACCCGGGGACCTACGAGCAGTACTTC.

Written as DNA, the CDR3 is TGTGCCAGTGGCGAGGCGGGGGTAGCACAAGATACGCAGTATTTT. It is translated as CASGEAGVAQDTQYF. The chain is built from TRBV25-1 and TRBJ2-3; TRBD2 matches 7 bases. Germline assignment: CDR1 MGHDK and CDR2 SYGVNS. V lost 9 bases to trimming and J lost 5 bases; unmatched junction nucleotides: 14. The CDR3 has 15 residues.

Only one count was recorded for this clone. The V and J genes are TRBV18 and TRBJ2-5; TRBD2 is a possible D gene (5 bases). This CDR3 has 13 amino acids. Trimming cost V 4 bases and J 5 bases, with 11 bases left between them. The germline V gene has CDR1 KGHSH and CDR2 LQKENI. The CDR3 nucleotides are TGTGCCAGCTCACGCAAGGGCGGGGAGACCCAGTACTTC. Encoded protein: CASSRKGGETQYF.

The rearrangement links TRBV19 to TRBJ2-3, with D maybe TRBD2 (5 bases). This CDR3 region has 15 residues. V was clipped by 5 bases and J by 1 base, with 13 bases between them. Germline assignment: CDR1 LNHDA and CDR2 SQIVND (reference sequence). The CDR3 loop is CASSGNKEGTDTQYF. In DNA form, the CDR3 reads TGTGCCAGTAGTGGGAACAAGGAGGGCACAGATACGCAGTATTTT.

J is TRBJ1-2 and V is TRBV7-8, with D uncertain. Between the trimmed V and J ends, which lost 1 base and 7 bases, there was a span of 13 bases. Germline CDR1 and CDR2: SGHVS and FQNEAQ. The length of the CDR3 is 14 residues. The CDR3 sequence is CASSLEAAGSGYTF. For the CDR3, the DNA is TGTGCCAGCAGCTTAGAGGCGGCGGGGAGTGGCTACACCTTC.

The rearrangement uses TRBV30 and TRBJ2-3, with D hard to call. The CDR3 consists of 15 residues. V was pared by 3 bases and J by 0 bases, with 13 bases between. In germline, CDR1 is GTSNPN, CDR2 SVGIG (reference sequence). The CDR3 region is CAWSAAAFSTDTQYF. The CDR3 DNA is TGTGCCTGGAGCGCCGCGGCCTTTAGCACAGATACGCAGTATTTT.

The CDR3 sequence: CASSPGVAGVVREQYF. CDR3 DNA sequence: TGTGCCAGCTCACCGGGAGTAGCGGGGGTCGTACGGGAGCAGTACTTC. The chain has TRBV18 and TRBJ2-7, with 9 bases aligning to TRBD2. This CDR3 is 16 amino acids long. Germline trimming cut 3 bases from V and 7 bases from J; bases unmatched to any gene: 13. Germline CDR1 reads KGHSH; CDR2 reads LQKENI.

The CDR3 coding sequence is TGTGCCAGCAGTCAGGGCAATGAGCAGTTCTTC. Translation: CASSQGNEQFF. The chain joins TRBV27 to TRBJ2-1; a possible D gene is TRBD1 (5 bases). Germline V lookup: CDR1 MNHEY, CDR2 SMNVEV (reference sequence). This CDR3 comprises 11 residues. V was shortened by 5 bases and J by 6 bases, with 5 bases between the two germline ends.

The chain is built from TRBV4-1 and TRBJ2-7; D gene ambiguous. Germline CDR1 and CDR2: MGHRA and YSYEKL. CDR3 length: 13 amino acids. Between the trimmed V and J ends, which lost 8 bases and 0 bases, there was a span of 11 bases. The CDR3 nucleotides read TGCGCCAGCTCACTCGATAGCTCCTACGAGCAGTACTTC. Its protein is CASSLDSSYEQYF.

J is TRBJ2-7 and V is TRBV11-2; TRBD1 matches 8 bases. CDR3 size: 14 residues. V trimming: 5 bases; J trimming: 4 bases; junction bases outside the gene matches: 7. Looked up from germline, CDR1 is SGHAT and CDR2 is FQNNGV. CDR3 sequence (DNA): TGTGCCAGCAGCCCCTCGGACAGGGAATACGAGCAGTACTTC. It codes for CASSPSDREYEQYF.